Shown below are 32 T cell receptor beta chains from a single sample sequenced in a study of tumor-infiltrating lymphocytes in primary liver carcinoma. Unsorted whole blood served as the source of blood RNA, and germline DNA was extracted as well. A constant-region primer served to make TCR beta cDNA from 500 to 550 ng total RNA. ARM-PCR was slightly modified, and three nested multiplex PCR rounds with it gave rise to the TCR beta libraries. Running roughly 10 cycles apiece, the first two PCR rounds relied on TRBV1-TRBV30 forward primers together with a C-beta reverse primer. TCRdb processed the multiplex PCR reads anew with MiXCR; each CDR3 protein has one entry. The table records about 330,000 distinct CDR3 sequences, almost 65% of them present only once. Input material: peripheral blood. These receptors were obtained from a man aged 35 to 55 with primary liver carcinoma and hepatitis B virus infection.

On this clonotype: With a much larger clone just one base away, this may be a read error. V and J are TRBV12-3 or TRBV12-4 and TRBJ2-7, with D tentatively TRBD1 (5 bases). This CDR3 spans 14 amino acids. Here the CDR3 reads CASSPDATVYKQYF. The CDR3 DNA reads TGTGCCAGCAGTCCGGACGCGACAGTCTACAAGCAGTACTTC.

On this clonotype itself: A read error may produce the germline difference seen at one junction end. This chain uses TRBV6-2 or TRBV6-3 with TRBJ1-5; TRBD1 matches at 8 bases. CDR3 length: 13 amino acids. CDR1 is MNHEY and CDR2 is SVGEGT in the germline V gene. The CDR3 nucleotides are TGTACCAGCACCCAGGACAGGGTACAGCCCCAGCATTTT. It translates to CTSTQDRVQPQHF.

For this clonotype: A read error is likely, as this CDR3 ends without the conserved phenylalanine or tryptophan. The V gene is TRBV11-2, the J gene TRBJ2-5, with D tentatively TRBD2 (6 bases). CDR1 is SGHAT, CDR2 FQNNGV, per germline. This CDR3 has 15 amino acids. In nucleotides, the CDR3 is TGTACCAGTAGCCTGTTTCCGGCGGGGCTGGAGACCCAGTACTCC. As protein: CTSSLFPAGLETQYS.

CDR3 sequence (DNA): TGCGCCAGCAGCCAACACTTACCGGGTGCACAGTATTTT. It translates to CASSQHLPGAQYF. J is TRBJ2-3 and V is TRBV4-3; D unclear. This CDR3 region has 13 residues. The germline V and J ends were trimmed by 2 bases and 12 bases, with 15 bases remaining between them. The germline V gene has CDR1 LGHNA and CDR2 YSLEER.

With respect to this clonotype: Germline and junction disagree at one end, which may indicate a read error. The CDR3 is CASSYAASGISDMQYF. As DNA, the CDR3 is TGTGCCAGCAGTTACGCGGCTAGCGGGATTAGCGATATGCAGTATTTT. This chain links TRBV6-5 with TRBJ2-3; TRBD2 agrees at 9 bases. CDR3 length: 16 residues. Germline V lookup: CDR1 MNHEY, CDR2 SVGAGI.

This clonotype was found a few times. The chain links TRBV14 to TRBJ1-2; a possible D gene is TRBD1 (5 bases). CDR3 length equals 16 residues. Germline CDR1 is SGHDN and CDR2 is FVKESK. Trimming removed 4 bases at V and 0 bases at J, with 15 bases between. CDR3 region: CASSPSGHLANYGYTF. The CDR3 DNA is TGTGCCAGCAGCCCAAGCGGACACTTAGCTAACTATGGCTACACCTTC.

On this clonotype: Germline and junction disagree at one end, which may indicate a read error. The chain employs TRBV11-2 and TRBJ2-2; possibly TRBD2 for D (5 bases). Germline CDR1 and CDR2: SGHAT and FQNNGV. This CDR3 spans 15 amino acids. For the CDR3, the DNA is TGTGCCAGCAGCCTGCGCGTCTATAACACCGGGGATCTGTTTTTT. The encoded protein is CASSLRVYNTGDLFF.

This clonotype turned up a few times. The chain is built from TRBV28 and TRBJ2-7, with TRBD2 as a possible D gene (5 bases). CDR3 size: 14 residues. Between the trimmed V and J ends, which lost 6 bases and 2 bases, there was a span of 14 bases. The germline V gene encodes CDR1 MDHEN and CDR2 SYDVKM. The CDR3 reads CASRWTEGPYEQYF. Written as DNA, the CDR3 is TGTGCCAGCAGATGGACCGAGGGTCCCTACGAGCAGTACTTC.

Regarding this clonotype: Relative to the germline gene, one junction end is altered; a read error may explain this. The gene calls are TRBV11-2 and TRBJ2-5; D uncertain. The CDR3 has 14 residues. The germline CDR1 and CDR2 sequences are SGHAT and FQNNGV. The CDR3 coding sequence is TGTGCCTGCAGCTTAGCAGGAGCGCGGGAGACCCAGTACTTC. Its protein product is CACSLAGARETQYF.

The J gene is TRBJ2-1, the V gene TRBV29-1; TRBD2 is a possible D gene (6 bases). The CDR3 consists of 12 residues. Germline-derived CDR1 and CDR2 are SQVTM and ANQGSEA. CDR3: CSGGSGYNEQFF. The CDR3 DNA sequence: TGCAGTGGGGGGTCTGGATACAATGAGCAGTTCTTC.

This clonotype was observed a few times. The J gene is TRBJ2-1, the V gene TRBV11-2; the match to TRBD2 covers 7 bases. CDR3 length: 16 residues. V was pared by 7 bases and J by 8 bases, with 17 bases of the junction left unmatched. CDR1 and CDR2 from the germline V gene are SGHAT and FQNNGV. The CDR3 DNA sequence: TGTGCCAGCATGCCAGGTGGAGGCGGGAGTCTCGATGAGCAGTTCTTC. Residues: CASMPGGGGSLDEQFF.

This clonotype was picked up one time. The V and J genes are TRBV5-4 and TRBJ1-1; 7 bases align to TRBD1. The CDR3 consists of 15 residues. CDR1 and CDR2 (germline): SGHNT, YYREEE (reference sequence). The junction had 10 bases not matched to a gene; V was cut back by 4 bases and J by 4 bases. This CDR3 is CASSRGNQGVTEAFF. DNA for the CDR3: TGTGCCAGCAGCCGTGGGAATCAGGGGGTCACTGAAGCTTTCTTT.

The chain links TRBV6-1 to TRBJ2-1, with 8 bases that match TRBD2. CDR1 and CDR2 (germline): MNHNS, SASEGT. V lost 5 bases, J lost 8 bases, and 11 bases stayed unmatched. The CDR3 loop spans 15 amino acids. DNA of the CDR3: TGTGCCAGCAGTTTAAATGCGGGAGGAAACGATGAGCAGTTCTTC. This translates into CASSLNAGGNDEQFF.

This clonotype was picked up one time. V and J are TRBV5-5 and TRBJ2-3; D might be TRBD1 (5 bases). The assigned J gene may be wrong: the sequence end matches TRBJ1-5 better. Per germline, CDR1 SGHKS and CDR2 YYEKEE (reference sequence). The CDR3 totals 15 residues. CDR3: CASSLEGLPTDTQHF. The CDR3 nucleotides read TGTGCCAGCAGCTTGGAGGGGCTACCCACGGATACGCAGCATTTT.

The rearrangement links TRBV28 to TRBJ2-5, with 8 bases matching TRBD1. Germline V gene lookup returns CDR1 MDHEN and CDR2 SYDVKM. This CDR3 has 19 amino acids. Losses at the gene ends were 2 bases for V and 7 bases for J; bases not matched to a gene: 21. The CDR3 region is CASSLILTGETRGAGTQYF. CDR3 coding DNA: TGTGCCAGCAGTTTAATCTTGACAGGGGAGACTAGGGGGGCGGGGACCCAGTACTTC. The full variable domain, in which reference TRBV28 and TRBJ2-5 provide the parts outside the CDR3, is DVKVTQSSRYLVKRTGEKVFLECVQDMDHENMFWYRQDPGLGLRLIYFSYDVKMKEKGDIPEGYSVSREKKERFSLILESASTNQTSMYLCASSLILTGETRGAGTQYFGPGTRLLVL.

The rearrangement links TRBV12-5 to TRBJ2-1, with D maybe TRBD1 (6 bases). The CDR3 runs to 15 residues. V was shortened by 6 bases and J by 2 bases, with 14 bases between the two germline ends. In germline, CDR1 is LGHNT, CDR2 FRNRAP. CDR3 coding DNA: TGTGCTAGTGGACAAACAGGGTCCCCCTACAATGAGCAGTTCTTC. Its protein is CASGQTGSPYNEQFF. The full variable domain, completed using reference TRBV12-5 and TRBJ2-1, is DARVTQTPRHKVTEMGQEVTMRCQPILGHNTVFWYRQTMMQGLELLAYFRNRAPLDDSGMPKDRFSAEMPDATLATLKIQPSEPRDSAVYFCASGQTGSPYNEQFFGPGTRLTVL.

DNA of the CDR3: TGTGCCAGCAGCTCTGGTTGGAACAGGGAGCAGTTCTTC. This sequence encodes CASSSGWNREQFF. The chain joins TRBV11-1 to TRBJ2-1, with a possible D match to TRBD1 (5 bases). The CDR3 loop spans 13 amino acids. Germline V CDR1 and CDR2: SGHAT, FQDESV (reference sequence). Trimming pared 4 bases from V and 10 bases from J, leaving 14 bases between.

Of note for this clonotype: A much larger clone lies a single base off, so this may be a read error. This chain joins TRBV10-3 and TRBJ1-2; D perhaps matches TRBD1 (5 bases). The length of the CDR3 is 14 residues. Trimming shortened V by 4 bases and J by 2 bases, and 11 bases separated the two germline ends. The germline gives CDR1 ENHRY, CDR2 SYGVKD. The CDR3 DNA reads TGTGCCATCAGTGGGTGGGGCCAGAACTATGGCTACACCTTC. This encodes CAISGWGQNYGYTF.

This clonotype was recorded once. One base away lies a much larger clone, so this may be a sequencing read error. The CDR3 nucleotides are TGTGCCAGCAACCCTAGCGGGAGAGAGGGTGAGCAGTTCTTC. Amino acids: CASNPSGREGEQFF. The gene calls are TRBV12-3 or TRBV12-4 and TRBJ2-1; 10 bases are shared with TRBD2. The CDR3 is 14 amino acids. V dropped 7 bases and J dropped 9; count of bases not matched to a gene: 9.

The V and J genes are TRBV12-3 or TRBV12-4 and TRBJ1-5, with TRBD1 matching over 7 bases. V was clipped by 5 bases and J by 2 bases; unmatched bases: 6. The CDR3 runs to 15 residues. CDR3 loop: CASSLGGSGNQPQHF. The CDR3 bases are TGTGCCAGCAGTCTAGGGGGCTCGGGCAATCAGCCCCAGCATTTT.

On this clonotype: The junction does not match germline at one end; this may be a read error. The genes are TRBV12-3 or TRBV12-4 and TRBJ2-3; no reliable D call. CDR3 length equals 15 residues. In DNA, the CDR3 is TGTGCCAGCAGTTTAGCGCGAGGTTTGAGAGATACGCGGTACTTT. It specifies CASSLARGLRDTRYF.

This clonotype came up many times. CDR3 sequence (DNA): TGCAGCGTTGAAGGGAACGTTTATGAGCAGTTCTTC. It codes for CSVEGNVYEQFF. This chain links TRBV29-1 with TRBJ2-1; D call uncertain. V shed 1 base and J shed 8 bases, with 9 bases lying between them. The CDR3 runs 12 residues. In germline, CDR1 is SQVTM, CDR2 ANQGSEA.

Concerning this clonotype: A much more abundant neighbour one base away suggests this may be a read error. V and J are TRBV28 and TRBJ2-7, with TRBD2 as a possible D gene (5 bases). The CDR3 totals 14 residues. Trimming stripped 5 bases from V and 3 bases from J, with 14 bases between. Germline CDR1 and CDR2: MDHEN and SYDVKM. DNA for the CDR3: TGTGCCAGCAGTCCACTAGTGGGAGACTACGAGCAGTACTTC. It encodes CASSPLVGDYEQYF. The whole variable domain, remainder taken from reference TRBV28 and TRBJ2-7, is DVKVTQSSRYLVKRTGEKVFLECVQDMDHENMFWYRQDPGLGLRLIYFSYDVKMKEKGDIPEGYSVSREKKERFSLILESASTNQTSMYLCASSPLVGDYEQYFGPGTRLTVT.

Details on this clonotype: A single base separates this from a much larger clone, so it may be a read error. This chain uses TRBV29-1 with TRBJ2-3, with 9 nucleotides matching TRBD2. This CDR3 region has 17 residues. V shed 0 bases, J shed 4 bases, and the junction held 11 bases outside the gene matches. The V gene's germline CDR1 is SQVTM and CDR2 ANQGSEA. CDR3: CSVEDWASGIDADTQYF. DNA of the CDR3: TGCAGCGTTGAAGATTGGGCTAGCGGGATTGACGCAGATACGCAGTATTTT.

This chain joins TRBV5-1 and TRBJ2-1; unclear D gene. The germline CDR1 and CDR2 sequences are SGHRS and YFSETQ. V was clipped by 1 base and J by 4 bases, with 12 bases between them. The CDR3 is made up of 15 amino acids. CDR3 loop: CASSLRSVQYNEQFF. In DNA, the CDR3 is TGCGCCAGCAGCTTGAGGAGTGTTCAATACAATGAGCAGTTCTTC.

A note on this clonotype: Being one base from a much bigger clone, this may be a read error. V usage is TRBV4-3 and J usage is TRBJ2-7; no clear D gene. Germline V gene lookup returns CDR1 LGHNA and CDR2 YSLEER. The CDR3 has 14 residues. The CDR3 DNA reads TGCGCCAGCAGCCAAGACACGGTTTCCTACCAGCAGTACTTC. The encoded protein is CASSQDTVSYQQYF.

Notes on this clonotype: An end of the junction does not agree with germline; a read error may underlie this. The chain carries TRBV11-2 and TRBJ2-7; 8 nucleotides line up with TRBD1. Looked up from germline, CDR1 is SGHAT and CDR2 is FQNNGV. This CDR3 contains 19 residues. The CDR3 here is CARSPEGDRIPQSSYEQYF. The CDR3 nucleotides are TGTGCCCGCAGCCCCGAGGGGGACAGGATACCGCAAAGCTCCTACGAGCAGTACTTC.

The V and J genes are TRBV21-1 and TRBJ2-7; no check of the table's D call, TRBD2, against the DNA was made. TRBV21-1 is a listed pseudogene. CDR3 length equals 19 residues. The CDR3 here is CASSKAEGPSPISSYEQYF. DNA for the CDR3: TGTGCCAGCAGCAAAGCCGAGGGTCCTTCTCCTATAAGCTCCTACGAGCAGTACTTC.

This clonotype was seen a single time. The V and J genes are TRBV11-2 and TRBJ2-5, with D possibly being TRBD2 (6 bases). The CDR3 totals 15 residues. Germline V gene data show CDR1 as SGHAT and CDR2 as FQNNGV. The ends were cut back, 3 bases at V and 9 bases at J, with 20 bases in the middle. CDR3 protein: CASSFERNQREAQYF. In DNA form, the CDR3 reads TGTGCCAGCAGCTTCGAGAGGAATCAGAGGGAGGCCCAGTACTTC.

Comment on this clonotype: The CDR3 end shows no conserved phenylalanine or tryptophan, and so a read error is likely. This chain links TRBV6-2 or TRBV6-3 with TRBJ2-6; possibly TRBD2 for D (6 bases). The CDR3 extends over 16 amino acids. CDR1 and CDR2 (germline): MNHEY, SVGEGT. The CDR3 DNA reads as TGTGTCAGCAGTTCTCACGGGAGCTCTGGGCCCAACGTCCTGACTATC. Translated: CVSSSHGSSGPNVLTI.

The chain combines TRBV29-1 with TRBJ2-2, with TRBD1 identical over 8 bases. Germline CDR1 reads SQVTM; CDR2 reads ANQGSEA. The ends lost 6 bases at V and 7 bases at J; junction bases unmatched: 16. CDR3 size: 16 residues. CDR3: CSVEARTGSHIGELFF. CDR3 DNA: TGCAGCGTCGAGGCCAGGACAGGGTCCCACATCGGGGAGCTGTTTTTT.

The chain uses TRBV7-9 and TRBJ2-7; TRBD1 aligns across 9 bases. Losses at the gene ends were 4 bases for V and 4 bases for J; bases not matched to a gene: 5. Germline V gene sequence: CDR1 SEHNR, CDR2 FQNEAQ (reference sequence). This CDR3 is 14 amino acids long. This chain's CDR3 is CASSSDGQGYEQYF. CDR3 DNA sequence: TGTGCCAGCAGCTCTGACGGACAGGGGTACGAGCAGTACTTC.